These T cell receptor beta chains were read from a single sample in a study of T cells after yellow fever vaccination. TCRdb analysed the 5' RACE reads with MiXCR anew, one entry per CDR3 protein. The sample holds some 260,000 distinct CDR3 sequences; around 4.9% are singletons and the top ten take 3% to 4%. This material consisted of CD4+ T cells sorted from PBMCs, taken on the day of the yellow fever booster vaccination. All receptors derive from a young man who received the YFV17D yellow fever vaccine. Both conserved end residues are part of each CDR3. A D gene is named only where the DNA matches it firmly. Only some rows state a clone size, as once, few, many or a class for expanded clones.

TRBJ2-1,TRBV24-1,-,few,TGTGCCACCAGTGATTCGGGACACGATGAGCAGTTCTTC,CATSDSGHDEQFF
TRBJ2-1,TRBV30,-,few,TGTGCCTGGAGGAGCGGGTACTACAATGAGCAGTTCTTC,CAWRSGYYNEQFF
TRBJ1-1,TRBV6-1,-,few,TGTGCCAGCAGAATAGTGATGAACACTGAAGCTTTCTTT,CASRIVMNTEAFF
TRBJ1-1,TRBV20-1,-,few,TGCAGTGCTAGAGAAGGGGGGGACACTGAAGCTTTCTTT,CSAREGGDTEAFF
TRBJ1-5,TRBV5-4,TRBD1,many,TGTGCCAGCAGCGCAGGGGGCGGAGGTCAGCCCCAGCATTTT,CASSAGGGGQPQHF
TRBJ1-1,TRBV7-9,-,few,TGTGCCAGCAGCTCCGGGACCGAGAACACTGAAGCTTTCTTT,CASSSGTENTEAFF
TRBJ1-2,TRBV12-3/TRBV12-4,-,many,TGTGCCAGCAGTTTTAATCCAGAGTACTATGGCTACACCTTC,CASSFNPEYYGYTF
TRBJ2-5,TRBV9,-,many,TGTGCCAGCAGCGTAGAGCAAGAGACCCAGTACTTC,CASSVEQETQYF
TRBJ1-1,TRBV28,TRBD1,few,TGTGCCAGCAGTTCCTCCGGGACAGGGTTGTACACTGAAGCTTTCTTT,CASSSSGTGLYTEAFF
TRBJ2-5,TRBV6-6,-,-,TGTGCCAGCAGTTCAGGAGGGACGGCCGGAGAGACCCAGTACTTC,CASSSGGTAGETQYF
TRBJ1-2,TRBV12-3/TRBV12-4,-,-,TGTGCCAGCAGTTTATCTTTGCCACCCCAGGCCTCCTCCTTC,CASSLSLPPQASSF
TRBJ2-2,TRBV5-1,-,few,TGCGCCAGCAGCTTAGACTTTCCGAGTGACGGGGAGCTGTTTTTT,CASSLDFPSDGELFF
TRBJ1-6,TRBV6-5,TRBD1,few,TGTGCCAGCAGTTACTTATTGACAGGGCTCAATTCACCCCTCCACTTT,CASSYLLTGLNSPLHF
TRBJ2-3,TRBV5-1,TRBD1,many,TGCGCCAGCAGCAACAACGGACAGGGTGCAGATACGCAGTATTTT,CASSNNGQGADTQYF